The entry that follows covers one TCR beta chain sequence. Its antigen is undetermined. Some clones are missing from TCRdb's copy, which holds only in-frame ones; the method was immunoSEQ multiplex PCR. The data contain some 13,000 clones, approximately 93% of them singletons. This sample stems from a study of OX40 agonist ivuxolimab in advanced cancers. Study overall: Patients with hepatocellular carcinoma, melanoma, renal cell or head and neck cancer made up the dose-escalation patients. The study's findings and limits: CD8+ T cells showed, on average, more clonal expansion than CD4+ cells. By week 6 at 0.1 to 3.0 mg/kg, blood CD4+ and CD8+ T cells had expanded clonally. Normalized T-cell clonal expansion was also low in a subset of nonresponders.

The origin of this receptor is an adult with an advanced solid tumor such as melanoma, head and neck, liver or kidney cancer. The material was CD4+ or CD8+ T cells sorted from blood, obtained in a trial of the OX40 agonist ivuxolimab.

CDR3 loop: CASNPSVGYEQYF. CDR3 DNA: TGTGCCAGCAACCCTTCCGTGGGATACGAGCAGTACTTC. The V and J genes are TRBV27 and TRBJ2-7; D gene ambiguous. The V end was cut by 7 bases, the J end by 4 bases, with 14 bases between. The CDR3 has 13 amino acids. CDR1 is MNHEY, CDR2 SMNVEV, per germline (reference sequence).